This T cell receptor (beta chain) emerged from a study of human T cells and chemical hapten exposure. There are many counts of this clonotype. The sample's time point: patch test 2, 6 weeks after DPC sensitization. Treatment given: therapeutic diphenylcyclopropenone sensitization with weekly scalp DPC. TCRdb passed the RACE reads through MiXCR, listing each CDR3 protein once. The sample records around 99,000 distinct CDR3 sequences, about a tenth being singletons. Germline V gene lookup returns CDR1 KGHSH and CDR2 LQKENI. The CDR3 is made up of 14 amino acids. Trimming cost V 8 bases and J 4 bases, with 14 bases left between them.

Sequencing was performed on whole blood, taken in connection with sensitization to the hapten diphenylcyclopropenone (DPC). The V gene is TRBV18, the J gene TRBJ2-2; the D is unclear. This sequence was found in a woman aged 40 to 50 with alopecia areata. Some clones in this sample may be carry-over from other donors' samples. The CDR3 DNA reads TGTGCCAGCGAAGGTTCCCGGTCCACCGGGGAGCTGTTTTTT. It encodes CASEGSRSTGELFF.